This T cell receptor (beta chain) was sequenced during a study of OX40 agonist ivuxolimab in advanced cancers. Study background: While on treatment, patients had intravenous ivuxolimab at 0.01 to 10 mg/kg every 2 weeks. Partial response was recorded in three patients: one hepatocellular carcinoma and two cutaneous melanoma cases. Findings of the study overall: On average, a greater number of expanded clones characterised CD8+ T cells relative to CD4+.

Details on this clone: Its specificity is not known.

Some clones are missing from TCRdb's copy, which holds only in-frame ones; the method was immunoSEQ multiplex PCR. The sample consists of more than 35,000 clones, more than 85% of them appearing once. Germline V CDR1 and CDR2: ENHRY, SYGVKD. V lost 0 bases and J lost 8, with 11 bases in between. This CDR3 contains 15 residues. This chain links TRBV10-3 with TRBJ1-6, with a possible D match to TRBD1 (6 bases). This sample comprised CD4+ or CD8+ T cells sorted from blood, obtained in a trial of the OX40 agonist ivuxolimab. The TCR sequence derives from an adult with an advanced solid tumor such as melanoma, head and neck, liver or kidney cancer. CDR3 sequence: CAISESTGIYSPLHF. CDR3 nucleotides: TGTGCCATCAGTGAGTCTACAGGGATTTATTCACCCCTCCACTTT.